This T cell receptor beta chain came from a study of human T cells and chemical hapten exposure. As handled by the study authors: Counts of TCRs in each sample centred on a median of around 96,000 and extended from approximately 25,000 to 650,000. TCRdb processed the RACE reads anew with MiXCR; each CDR3 protein has one entry. The V and J calls come from TCRdb's annotation, not from the publication. The profile shows around 380,000 distinct CDR3 sequences, 4.5% to 5.5% of them singletons. This clonotype has ten or more counts. The target antigen is unknown. Time point: pre-sensitization, week 0. Treatment of the sample: therapeutic diphenylcyclopropenone sensitization with weekly scalp DPC. Germline V gene lookup returns CDR1 SNHLY and CDR2 FYNNEI. The CDR3 is 14 residues long. V lost 6 bases to trimming and J lost 5 bases, with 16 bases between them. General observations from the study: Significantly more large CDR3 similarity clusters were formed by expanded TCRs than by controls.

This clonotype originated in a woman aged 18-29 years with alopecia areata. Some clones in this sample may be carry-over from other donors' samples. The chain combines TRBV2 with TRBJ2-5; D not resolved. The material was whole blood, obtained in connection with sensitization to the hapten diphenylcyclopropenone (DPC). The CDR3 reads CASSEYSVQETQYF. DNA for the CDR3: TGTGCCAGCAGCGAATACAGCGTCCAGGAGACCCAGTACTTC.